This T cell receptor beta chain originates from a study of blood T cell repertoires in COVID-19. V lost 4 bases and J lost 3, with 14 bases in between. The germline CDR1 and CDR2 sequences are SGDLS and YYNGEE. The CDR3 is made up of 15 amino acids. Original processing notes: For nucleated cells, counts were estimated from reference gene primer amplification. Only in-frame clones appear in the TCRdb table, and some are missing; sequencing was by immunoSEQ multiplex PCR. V, J and clone size are taken as reported in that table, and D and trimming were inferred from the DNA itself. Counted here are 150,000 to 200,000 clones, 84% occurring once; the ten biggest clones make up roughly 19%.

V is TRBV9 and J is TRBJ2-1, with D possibly matching TRBD1 (6 bases). The TCR was taken from a woman of 80 years or more with acute or convalescent COVID-19. Sequenced material: peripheral blood. CDR3: CASSQGNIDYNEQFF. DNA of the CDR3: TGTGCCAGCAGCCAGGGGAATATCGACTACAATGAGCAGTTCTTC.